This TCR beta chain was obtained from a study of shared clonotypes between healthy human individuals (TCRdb year 2020). Regarding the research as a whole: The cohort comprised two women and a few men aged 18 to 49 years. Per donor, three plates each were used for CD4 naive and CD4 memory, two for CD8 naive, and one for CD8 memory. The study deeply sequenced blood TCR repertoires of five healthy adults to estimate repertoire size and the extent of clonotype sharing between individuals. Libraries were prepared and TCR repertoires were sequenced by different laboratories using diverse techniques, in order to increase sequencing depth and limit assay-specific biases. Between about 0.8 and 8.9 billion PBMCs per donor were obtained by leukapheresis.

A remark on this clone: Its cognate antigen has yet to be identified. Nothing much larger sits one base from this clone, and base qualities are not available.

TCR CDR3 regions were amplified from genomic DNA by multiplex PCR using the deep immunoSEQ assay. Genomic DNA extracted from each cell subset was distributed evenly over all wells of several immunoSEQ 96-well plates, and each plate served as one replicate. For sorted subsets, 150 to 250 ng of genomic DNA, equivalent to 25,000 to 30,000 T cell genomes, went into each replicate PCR. Purified libraries were quantified with a Qubit 3.0 fluorometer, sized on a Bioanalyzer 2100, and re-quantified with the KAPA Library Quantification kit. Every immunoSEQ 96-well plate was sequenced on a dedicated single-read 150-cycle Illumina NextSeq 550 flow cell. The source study handled its data this way. Because the immunoSEQ output included only junctional sequences and no quality scores, the filtering could not be the same as the filtering used for full-length reads. To assign V/J genes and CDR3, sequences were annotated against IMGT germline references using PyIR, a Python wrapper for IgBLAST v1.9. Reads were removed for weak V/J assignments (E-value above 1e-6), missing CDR3, stop codons, out-of-frame junctions, or ambiguous translated residues. A V3J clonotype was defined by an identical inferred V gene, J gene, and CDR3 amino acid sequence. The percentage overlap between two repertoires was calculated by dividing the number of shared unique clonotypes by the size of the smaller repertoire. Repertoire richness was assessed with RTK rarefaction, the Chao1 estimator, and Recon v2.1 estimates of unobserved clonotypes. For all TCRbeta clonotypes obtained by the gDNA method from several donors, generation probabilities were computed with OLGA. Here the immuneACCESS table is served through TCRdb, limited to in-frame sequences with V and J called. Missing clones are a known gap in these copies; in checked studies unresolved V genes cover under half, and the rest lacks a known reason. V, J and clone size derive from that table, while D and trimming were established from the DNA sequence. The sample table records about 2 million clones; just under 95% of these occur just once. Less than 1.5% of the sample is in the top ten clones.

The paper's findings and limits, for the study overall: Clonotypes shared by all four sorted-subset donors showed higher generation probabilities than non-shared clonotypes. Pairwise subsampling indicated that sequencing depth was expected to affect the degree of clonotype sharing among donors. Naive subsets generally had larger estimated clonotype richness than memory subsets. Because the study included only a small number of donors, the genetic and exposure-history diversity represented was limited. Sampling was limited to blood, and TCR repertoires in tissue likely differ from TCR repertoires in blood. Roughly 5% of naive CD4, around 3.6% of naive CD8, about 2.1% of memory CD4, and more than 0.35% of memory CD8 clonotypes were shared across a handful of donors. Rarefaction of sorted-subset datasets indicated incomplete sequencing despite the large sequencing depth.

CD8 naive samples were CD45RO-negative cells positively selected for CCR7, giving a CD45RA+CCR7+ population that excluded TemRA cells. The donors were healthy, HIV-negative adults with no recently reported acute infections or vaccinations. Only Caucasian adults living in Nashville, Tennessee, USA were represented among the donors. After blood collection by leukapheresis, PBMCs were isolated using Ficoll-Histopaque density gradient centrifugation and then cryopreserved in the vapor phase of liquid nitrogen. Analytical flow cytometry was used to check the purity and quantity of each magnetically sorted T cell population. Genomic DNA was isolated from each sorted fraction and quantified by UV absorbance on a Nanodrop 2000c. A distance of 22 bases separates the germline ends of V and J, which lose 5 bases and 5 bases respectively. Including cysteine and phenylalanine, the CDR3 has 16 amino acids. Kept here is only the CDR3 DNA, which spans 48 bases and is read in frame from base 1. Sequences LNHDA (CDR1) and SQIVND (CDR2) are obtained from the germline V gene (reference sequence).

The material sequenced was naive CD8+ T cells sorted from blood. Interpreted using the paper, the cell subset or site label stands for: CD45RA+CCR7+. This receptor chain uses TRBV19 and TRBJ2-7; TRBD2 is perhaps the D gene, given 6 matching bases. This receptor was identified in a man aged 18-30 years in good health. The DNA reads as follows: TGTGCCAGTAGTCCGGGCTACAACAGCCCGGGGGACGAGCAGTACTTC. It codes for CASSPGYNSPGDEQYF. Reference TRBV19 and TRBJ2-7 genes cover what lies past the CDR3, so the full variable domain is DGGITQSPKYLFRKEGQNVTLSCEQNLNHDAMYWYRQDPGQGLRLIYYSQIVNDFQKGDIAEGYSVSREKKESFPLTVTSAQKNPTAFYLCASSPGYNSPGDEQYFGPGTRLTVT.